The clone carrying this TCR beta chain was observed a handful of times. The antigen remains unidentified. This entry is derived from a study of T-cell reconstitution after alpha-beta-depleted transplantation in children. Study observations and caveats: The main origin of T-cell counts and diversity one year after transplant was newly produced T cells. Several hundred expanded graft clones reportedly were the source of alpha-beta T cells about two months after transplant.

Germline assignment: CDR1 SGHVS and CDR2 FQNEAQ. The CDR3 runs 16 residues. Trimming took off 5 bases at V and 4 bases at J, with 19 bases between the two ends. During its preparation, the TCRbeta library received unique molecular identifiers. TCRdb reanalysed the PCR reads using MiXCR and keeps one entry per CDR3 protein. The sample lists around 190,000 distinct CDR3 sequences; roughly 7.1% were seen once. The clonotype originates from a boy younger than 10 with acute lymphoblastic leukemia, due to receive a stem cell transplant. This material consisted of PBMCs, taken before TCRalphabeta/CD19-depleted stem cell transplant. This chain joins TRBV7-8 and TRBJ2-3; D may match TRBD1 or TRBD2 (7 bases each). In DNA, the CDR3 is TGTGCCAGCAGCGAGATAGGGGGAGGGGGCGCAGATACGCAGTATTTT. It yields the protein CASSEIGGGGADTQYF. The entire variable domain, with the rest obtained from reference TRBV7-8 and TRBJ2-3, is as follows: GAGVSQSPRYKVAKRGQDVALRCDPISGHVSLFWYQQALGQGPEFLTYFQNEAQLDKSGLPSDRFFAERPEGSVSTLKIQRTQQEDSAVYLCASSEIGGGGADTQYFGPGTRLTVL.